The 5 T cell receptor beta chains presented below share a single source sample, sequenced in a study of technical replicates of blood from a few donors. TCRdb's table, derived via immunoSEQ multiplex PCR, lists solely in-frame clones and lacks some. This table holds 50,000 or so clones, 92% found once. Sequences were obtained from PBMCs. Source of these receptors: a human donor in good health. Some clones in this sample may be carry-over from other donors' samples.

V and J are TRBV5-1 and TRBJ2-2, with 11 bases aligning to TRBD2. The junction had 2 bases not matched to a gene; V was cut back by 2 bases and J by 5 bases. Germline V lookup: CDR1 SGHRS, CDR2 YFSETQ. This CDR3 spans 15 amino acids. The CDR3 region has the DNA TGCGCCAGCAGCTTAGTAGCGGGAGGGACCGGGGAGCTGTTTTTT. It yields the protein CASSLVAGGTGELFF. The whole variable domain, filled in from reference TRBV5-1 and TRBJ2-2, reads KAGVTQTPRYLIKTRGQQVTLSCSPISGHRSVSWYQQTPGQGLQFLFEYFSETQRNKGNFPGRFSGRQFSNSRSEMNVSTLELGDSALYLCASSLVAGGTGELFFGEGSRLTVL.

This clone came up once. The genes are TRBV5-6 and TRBJ2-2, with D unclear. Per the germline V gene, CDR1 is SGHDT and CDR2 is YYEEEE. V was pared by 3 bases and J by 2 bases, with 8 bases between. This CDR3 region has 14 residues. The CDR3 loop reads CASSWFSNTGELFF. The CDR3 DNA reads TGTGCCAGCAGCTGGTTTAGTAACACCGGGGAGCTGTTTTTT.

V gene TRBV5-1 combines with J gene TRBJ1-1; D perhaps matches TRBD1 (5 bases). V was pared by 2 bases and J by 0 bases, with 14 bases between. CDR1 and CDR2 from the germline V gene are SGHRS and YFSETQ. The CDR3 totals 16 residues. The DNA of the CDR3 is TGCGCCAGCAGCTTAGGATTTGGGGGGTTGAACACTGAAGCTTTCTTT. Translation gives CASSLGFGGLNTEAFF. Using reference TRBV5-1 and TRBJ1-1 for the parts outside the CDR3, the full variable domain is KAGVTQTPRYLIKTRGQQVTLSCSPISGHRSVSWYQQTPGQGLQFLFEYFSETQRNKGNFPGRFSGRQFSNSRSEMNVSTLELGDSALYLCASSLGFGGLNTEAFFGQGTRLTVV.

V gene TRBV19 combines with J gene TRBJ1-5, with 8 bases matching TRBD1. The trim removed 3 bases at V and 1 base at J, leaving 8 bases unmatched. The germline gives CDR1 LNHDA, CDR2 SQIVND (reference sequence). There are 17 residues in the CDR3. The CDR3 sequence: CASSIHATGGSNQPQHF. The CDR3 DNA reads TGTGCCAGTAGTATCCACGCCACAGGGGGAAGCAATCAGCCCCAGCATTTT.

The V call is TRBV4-3, the J call TRBJ2-3, with 9 positions matching TRBD2. Per the germline V gene, CDR1 is LGHNA and CDR2 is YSLEER. Trimming at V came to 1 base and at J to 4 bases, leaving 12 bases not matched to a gene. The CDR3 length is 18 residues. The DNA of the CDR3 is TGCGCCAGCAGCCAAGTAAGAAGGACTAGCGCGGCCCCAGATACGCAGTATTTT. Its protein product is CASSQVRRTSAAPDTQYF.